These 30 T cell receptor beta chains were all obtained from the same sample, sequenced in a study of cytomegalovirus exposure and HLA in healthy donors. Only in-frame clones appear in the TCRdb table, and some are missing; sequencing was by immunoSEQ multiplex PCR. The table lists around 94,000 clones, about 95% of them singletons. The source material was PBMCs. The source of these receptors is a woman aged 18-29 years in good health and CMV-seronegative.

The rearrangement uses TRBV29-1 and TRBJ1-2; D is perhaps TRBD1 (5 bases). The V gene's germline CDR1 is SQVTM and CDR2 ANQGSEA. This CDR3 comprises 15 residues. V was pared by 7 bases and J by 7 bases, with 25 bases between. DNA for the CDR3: TGCAGCGCCCTGAACATAGCGGGGGGTTTGGGTGGCTACACCTTC. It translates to CSALNIAGGLGGYTF. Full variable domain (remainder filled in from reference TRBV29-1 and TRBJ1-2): SAVISQKPSRDICQRGTSLTIQCQVDSQVTMMFWYRQQPGQSLTLIATANQGSEATYESGFVIDKFPISRPNLTFSTLTVSNMSPEDSSIYLCSALNIAGGLGGYTFGSGTRLTVV.

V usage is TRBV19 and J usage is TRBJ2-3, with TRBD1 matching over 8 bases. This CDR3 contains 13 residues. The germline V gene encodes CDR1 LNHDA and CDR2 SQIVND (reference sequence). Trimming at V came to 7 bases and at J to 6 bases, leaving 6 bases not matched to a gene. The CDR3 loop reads CASNDRGYDTQYF. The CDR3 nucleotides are TGTGCCAGTAATGACAGGGGCTATGATACGCAGTATTTT.

In DNA, the CDR3 is TGTGCCACCAGCCAACCGGGGGACGTAGCTAACTATGGCTACACCTTC. This encodes CATSQPGDVANYGYTF. This sequence joins TRBV15 and TRBJ1-2, with D maybe TRBD1 (5 bases). CDR1 LNHNV and CDR2 YYDKDF come from the germline V gene (reference sequence). The CDR3 loop spans 16 amino acids. Trimming cost V 5 bases and J 0 bases, with 16 bases left between them.

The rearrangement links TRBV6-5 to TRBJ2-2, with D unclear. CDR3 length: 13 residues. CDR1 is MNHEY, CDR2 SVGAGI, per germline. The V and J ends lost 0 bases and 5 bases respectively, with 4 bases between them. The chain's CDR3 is CASSYSQTGELFF. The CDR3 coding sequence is TGTGCCAGCAGTTACTCGCAGACCGGGGAGCTGTTTTTT.

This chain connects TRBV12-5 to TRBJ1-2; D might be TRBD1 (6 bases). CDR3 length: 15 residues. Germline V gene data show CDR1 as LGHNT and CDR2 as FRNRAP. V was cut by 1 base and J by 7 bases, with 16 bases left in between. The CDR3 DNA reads TGTGCTAGTGGTTTGGCGACAGGATATAGTTCTGGCTACACCTTC. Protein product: CASGLATGYSSGYTF.

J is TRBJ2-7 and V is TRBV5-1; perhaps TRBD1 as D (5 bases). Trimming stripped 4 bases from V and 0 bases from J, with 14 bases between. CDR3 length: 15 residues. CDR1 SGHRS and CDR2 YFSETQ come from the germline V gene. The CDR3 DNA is TGCGCCAGCAGCGCCCCGACAGTCAACTCCTACGAGCAGTACTTC. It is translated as CASSAPTVNSYEQYF. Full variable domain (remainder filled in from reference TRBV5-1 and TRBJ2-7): KAGVTQTPRYLIKTRGQQVTLSCSPISGHRSVSWYQQTPGQGLQFLFEYFSETQRNKGNFPGRFSGRQFSNSRSEMNVSTLELGDSALYLCASSAPTVNSYEQYFGPGTRLTVT.

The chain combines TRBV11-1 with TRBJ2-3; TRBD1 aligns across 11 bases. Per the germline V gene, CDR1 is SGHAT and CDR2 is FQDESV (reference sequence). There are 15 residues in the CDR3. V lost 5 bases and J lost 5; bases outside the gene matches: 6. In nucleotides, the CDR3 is TGTGCCAGCAGCCACGGACAGGGGGCTATAGATACGCAGTATTTT. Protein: CASSHGQGAIDTQYF.

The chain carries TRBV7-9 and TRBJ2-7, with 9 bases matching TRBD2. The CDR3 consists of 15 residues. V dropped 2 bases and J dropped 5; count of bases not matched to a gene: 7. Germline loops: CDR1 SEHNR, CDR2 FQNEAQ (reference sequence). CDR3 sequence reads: CASSLYGTSYHEQYF. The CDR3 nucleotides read TGTGCCAGCAGCTTATATGGGACTAGCTACCACGAGCAGTACTTC.

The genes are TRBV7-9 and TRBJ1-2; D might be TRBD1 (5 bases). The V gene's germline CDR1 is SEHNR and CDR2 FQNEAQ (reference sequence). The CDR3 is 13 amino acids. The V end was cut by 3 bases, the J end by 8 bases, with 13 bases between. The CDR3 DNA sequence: TGTGCCAGCAGCTTCGAGACAGTCAAAGGCTACACCTTC. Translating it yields CASSFETVKGYTF.

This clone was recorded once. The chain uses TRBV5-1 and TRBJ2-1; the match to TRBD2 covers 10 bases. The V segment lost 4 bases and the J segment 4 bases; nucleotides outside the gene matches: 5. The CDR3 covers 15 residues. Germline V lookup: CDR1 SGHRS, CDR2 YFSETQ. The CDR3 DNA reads TGCGCCAGCAGCACCACTAGCGGGACTTACAATGAGCAGTTCTTC. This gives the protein CASSTTSGTYNEQFF. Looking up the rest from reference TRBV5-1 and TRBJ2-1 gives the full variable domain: KAGVTQTPRYLIKTRGQQVTLSCSPISGHRSVSWYQQTPGQGLQFLFEYFSETQRNKGNFPGRFSGRQFSNSRSEMNVSTLELGDSALYLCASSTTSGTYNEQFFGPGTRLTVL.

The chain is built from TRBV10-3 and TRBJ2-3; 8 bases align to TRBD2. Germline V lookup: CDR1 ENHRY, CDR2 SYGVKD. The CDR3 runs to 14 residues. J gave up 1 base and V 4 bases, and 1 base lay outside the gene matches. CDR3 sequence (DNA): TGTGCCATCAGTGTGCGGGAGGGCACAGATACGCAGTATTTT. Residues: CAISVREGTDTQYF.

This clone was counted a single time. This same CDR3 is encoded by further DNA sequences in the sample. In nucleotides, the CDR3 is TGTGCCAGTAGCTTGGGACTACTCTACGAGCAGTACTTC. This sequence encodes CASSLGLLYEQYF. This chain links TRBV19 with TRBJ2-7, with 7 nucleotides matching TRBD2. The CDR3 extends over 13 amino acids. V trimming: 6 bases; J trimming: 3 bases; junction bases outside the gene matches: 5. Germline values: CDR1 LNHDA, CDR2 SQIVND (reference sequence).

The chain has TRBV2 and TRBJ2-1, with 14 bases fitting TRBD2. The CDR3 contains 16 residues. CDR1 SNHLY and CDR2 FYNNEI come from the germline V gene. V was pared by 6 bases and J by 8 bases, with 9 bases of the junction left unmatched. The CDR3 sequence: CASRGTSGRSIDEQFF. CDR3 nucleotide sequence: TGTGCCAGCAGGGGGACTAGCGGGAGATCTATAGATGAGCAGTTCTTC.

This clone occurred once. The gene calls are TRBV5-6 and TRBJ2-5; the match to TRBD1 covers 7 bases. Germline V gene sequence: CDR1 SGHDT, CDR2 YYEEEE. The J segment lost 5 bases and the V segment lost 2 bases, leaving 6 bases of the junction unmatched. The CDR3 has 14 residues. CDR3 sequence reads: CASSFPGGGETQYF. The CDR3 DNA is TGTGCCAGCAGCTTCCCAGGGGGTGGTGAGACCCAGTACTTC.

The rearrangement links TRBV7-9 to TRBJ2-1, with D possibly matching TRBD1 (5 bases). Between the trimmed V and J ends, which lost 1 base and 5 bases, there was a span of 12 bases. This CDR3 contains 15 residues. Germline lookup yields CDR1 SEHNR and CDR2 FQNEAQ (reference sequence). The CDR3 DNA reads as TGTGCCAGCAGCTTAGGTCCAGGGTTGGACAATGAGCAGTTCTTC. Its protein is CASSLGPGLDNEQFF.

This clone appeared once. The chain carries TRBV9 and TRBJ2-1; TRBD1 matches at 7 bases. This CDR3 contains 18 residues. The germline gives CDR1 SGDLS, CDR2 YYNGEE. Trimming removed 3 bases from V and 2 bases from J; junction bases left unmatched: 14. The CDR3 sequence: CASSAPTIGDRAYNEQFF. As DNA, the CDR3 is TGTGCCAGCAGCGCCCCAACAATCGGGGACAGAGCCTACAATGAGCAGTTCTTC.

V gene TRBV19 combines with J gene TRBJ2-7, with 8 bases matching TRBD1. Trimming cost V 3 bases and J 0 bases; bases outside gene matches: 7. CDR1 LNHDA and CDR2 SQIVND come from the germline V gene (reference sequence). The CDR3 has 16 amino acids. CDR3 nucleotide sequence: TGTGCCAGTAGTATCCCGGGACAGGCTAGCTCCTACGAGCAGTACTTC. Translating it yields CASSIPGQASSYEQYF.

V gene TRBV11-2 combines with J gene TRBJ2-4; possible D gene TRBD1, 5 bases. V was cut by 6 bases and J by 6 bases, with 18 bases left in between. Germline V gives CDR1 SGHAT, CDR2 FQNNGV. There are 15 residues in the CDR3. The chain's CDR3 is CASRGHVSESNIQYF. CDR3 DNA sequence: TGTGCCAGCAGGGGGCACGTATCCGAATCAAACATTCAGTACTTC.

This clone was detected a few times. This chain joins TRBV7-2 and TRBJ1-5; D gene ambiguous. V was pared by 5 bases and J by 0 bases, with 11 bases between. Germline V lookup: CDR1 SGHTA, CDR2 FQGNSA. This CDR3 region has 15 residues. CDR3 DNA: TGTGCCAGCAGCCCCGGAGGGATTAGCAATCAGCCCCAGCATTTT. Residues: CASSPGGISNQPQHF.

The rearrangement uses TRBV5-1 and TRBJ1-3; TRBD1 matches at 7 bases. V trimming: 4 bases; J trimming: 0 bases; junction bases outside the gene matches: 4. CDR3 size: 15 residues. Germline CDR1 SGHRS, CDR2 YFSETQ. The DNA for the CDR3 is TGCGCCAGCAGCCGGGACAGCCCCTCTGGAAACACCATATATTTT. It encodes CASSRDSPSGNTIYF.

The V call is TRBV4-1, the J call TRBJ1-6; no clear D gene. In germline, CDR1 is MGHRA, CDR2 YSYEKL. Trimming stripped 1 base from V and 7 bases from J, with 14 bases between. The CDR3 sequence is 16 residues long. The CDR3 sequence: CASSQAEGFGNSPLHF. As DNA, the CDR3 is TGCGCCAGCAGCCAAGCCGAGGGTTTCGGAAATTCACCCCTCCACTTT.

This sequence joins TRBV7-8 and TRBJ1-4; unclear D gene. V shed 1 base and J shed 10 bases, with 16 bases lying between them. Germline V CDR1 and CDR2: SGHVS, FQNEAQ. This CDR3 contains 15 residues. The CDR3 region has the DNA TGTGCCAGCAGCTTAGAAACGTCCCTTCGGGGAAAACTGTTTTTT. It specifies CASSLETSLRGKLFF.

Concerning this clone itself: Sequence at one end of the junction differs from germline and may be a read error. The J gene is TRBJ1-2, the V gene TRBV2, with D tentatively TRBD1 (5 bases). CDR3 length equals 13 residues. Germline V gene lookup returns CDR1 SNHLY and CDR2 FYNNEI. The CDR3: CASSVGLNDGYTF. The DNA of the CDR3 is TGTGCCAGCAGTGTGGGACTTAACGATGGCTACACCTTC.

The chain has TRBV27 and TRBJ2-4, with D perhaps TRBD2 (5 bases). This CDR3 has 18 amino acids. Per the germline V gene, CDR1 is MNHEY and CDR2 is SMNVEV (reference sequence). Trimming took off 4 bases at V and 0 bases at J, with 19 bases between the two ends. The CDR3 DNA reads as TGTGCCAGCAGTTCTACCCGGGAACGAGTGACAGCCAAAAACATTCAGTACTTC. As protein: CASSSTRERVTAKNIQYF.

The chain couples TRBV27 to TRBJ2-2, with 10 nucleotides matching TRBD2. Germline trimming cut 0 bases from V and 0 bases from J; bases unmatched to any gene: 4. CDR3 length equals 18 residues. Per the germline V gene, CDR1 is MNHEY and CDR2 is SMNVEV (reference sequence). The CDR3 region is CASSLSISGGPNTGELFF. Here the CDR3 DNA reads TGTGCCAGCAGTTTATCGATTAGCGGGGGGCCGAACACCGGGGAGCTGTTTTTT.

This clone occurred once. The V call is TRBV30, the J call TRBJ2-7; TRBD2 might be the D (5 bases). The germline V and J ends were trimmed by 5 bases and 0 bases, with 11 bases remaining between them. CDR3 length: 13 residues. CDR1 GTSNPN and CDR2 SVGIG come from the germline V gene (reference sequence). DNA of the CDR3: TGTGCCTGGGCAGAGCGGAGCTCCTACGAGCAGTACTTC. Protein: CAWAERSSYEQYF.

CDR3 protein: CASSPGQYGNTIYF. CDR3 DNA sequence: TGTGCCAGCAGCCCGGGACAGTATGGAAACACCATATATTTT. V gene TRBV7-9 combines with J gene TRBJ1-3; TRBD1 aligns across 7 bases. V lost 5 bases and J lost 3; bases outside the gene matches: 4. This CDR3 spans 14 amino acids. The germline gives CDR1 SEHNR, CDR2 FQNEAQ (reference sequence).

Written as DNA, the CDR3 is TGCGCCAGCAGCCAAGGACTAGCGAGCACAGATACGCAGTATTTT. It translates to CASSQGLASTDTQYF. The chain employs TRBV4-1 and TRBJ2-3; 8 bases line up with TRBD2. Germline loops: CDR1 MGHRA, CDR2 YSYEKL. V trimming: 1 base; J trimming: 0 bases; junction bases outside the gene matches: 0. This CDR3 is 15 amino acids long.

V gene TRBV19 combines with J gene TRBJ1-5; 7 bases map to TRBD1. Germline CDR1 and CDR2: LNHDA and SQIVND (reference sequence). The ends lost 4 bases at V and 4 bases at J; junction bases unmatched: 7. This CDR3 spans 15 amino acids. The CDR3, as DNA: TGTGCCAGTAGTACACGACAGGGTGGGAATCAGCCCCAGCATTTT. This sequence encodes CASSTRQGGNQPQHF.

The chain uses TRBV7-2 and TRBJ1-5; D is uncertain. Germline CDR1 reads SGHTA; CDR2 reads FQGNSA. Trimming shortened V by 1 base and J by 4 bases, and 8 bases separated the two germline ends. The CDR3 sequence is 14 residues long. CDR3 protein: CASSLVAGNQPQHF. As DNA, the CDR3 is TGTGCCAGCAGCTTAGTCGCAGGAAATCAGCCCCAGCATTTT.